The clone carrying this TCR beta chain has more than one count but fewer than ten. The sample originates from a study of response to subunit inactivated influenza vaccine. Germline loops: CDR1 ENHRY, CDR2 SYGVKD. The CDR3 is made up of 14 amino acids. Trimming left V 0 bases short and J 1 base short, with 7 bases between. TCRdb fed the RT-PCR reads into MiXCR, producing one record per CDR3 protein. Found here are under 200,000 distinct CDR3 sequences, 12% of them singletons; the top ten hold 25% to 30%. The same data also went into a second study, on T cells expressing NK-cell markers. Turning to that study: For TCR beta, cDNA was produced by 5'RACE template switching with UMIs. In roughly six donors, dominant CD3+CD56+NKG2C+ clonotypes ranked among the top 10 CD8+ clonotypes.

Sample: CD8+ T cells sorted from PBMCs, taken 11 to 12 days after vaccination. The chain couples TRBV10-3 to TRBJ2-7; D is ambiguous. This receptor was taken from a man in his fifties or sixties who received an inactivated influenza vaccine. CDR3 in amino acids: CAISESRGSYEQYF. The CDR3 DNA reads TGTGCCATCAGTGAGTCGAGAGGTTCCTACGAGCAGTACTTC.